These T cell receptor beta chains were read from a single sample in a study of cytomegalovirus exposure and HLA in healthy donors. Sequencing used immunoSEQ multiplex PCR; TCRdb keeps in-frame clones, though not all of them. Here the sample table reports some 120,000 clones. The sequenced sample consisted of PBMCs. All receptors come from a man aged 25 to 40 in good health and CMV-seronegative. Each CDR3 is given without its conserved first and last residue.

J gene	V gene	CDR3 protein
TRBJ1-3	TRBV5-1	ASSLGTGQVGNTIY
TRBJ1-1	TRBV29-1	SARNGYGTEAF
TRBJ1-6	TRBV6-5	ASGGRDRVHSPLH
TRBJ1-1	TRBV5-1	ASSLGQMNTEAF
TRBJ1-1	TRBV7-9	ASSLAARTGGSMNTEAF
TRBJ2-1	TRBV5-1	ASSPSTGTYEQF
-	TRBV2	ASSEVGTGASEQY
TRBJ1-1	TRBV29-1	SVARGNTEAL
TRBJ1-2	TRBV19	ASSIAIGQGANYGYT
TRBJ2-5	TRBV9	ASSVGLEELETQY
TRBJ2-2	TRBV7-2	ASSASPTSSTGELF
TRBJ1-4	TRBV13	ASSLETGRMV
TRBJ1-4	TRBV5-1	ASSLGTGTSEKLF
TRBJ1-2	TRBV28	ASSFPTGPYGYT
TRBJ1-1	TRBV29-1	SDGVDRGNTEAF
TRBJ2-1	TRBV11-2	ASSFATGGGAYNEQF
TRBJ2-7	TRBV18	ASLSGGARSEQY
-	TRBV6-1	ASSRDRGFDEQY
TRBJ2-7	TRBV6-5	ASSQPESYEQY
TRBJ1-1	TRBV28	ASRSVNTEAF
TRBJ2-7	TRBV14	ASSQDRGSIYEQY
TRBJ1-1	TRBV2	ASSPTTGRRDTEAF
TRBJ2-1	TRBV28	ASSSLAGGPNEQF
TRBJ2-7	TRBV19	ASSVAGANEQY
TRBJ2-7	TRBV6-5	ASSYIQGLDYEQY
TRBJ2-3	TRBV19	ASSRQRGETNTQY
TRBJ2-7	TRBV4-1	ASSQDWSWAGKPSGFEY
TRBJ2-1	TRBV7-9	ASSPGGYNEQF
TRBJ1-5	TRBV11-2	ASSPRQYDRGNQPQH
TRBJ2-2	TRBV7-2	ASSLVRGDTGELF
TRBJ1-4	TRBV7-8	ASSGGGRGTNEKLF
TRBJ1-4	TRBV5-4	ASSLDRATNEKLF
TRBJ2-4	TRBV5-8	ASSLKWQRLRNIQY
TRBJ2-7	TRBV5-8	ASSWAGGSSYEQY
TRBJ2-7	TRBV5-1	ASSLGASGGADEQY